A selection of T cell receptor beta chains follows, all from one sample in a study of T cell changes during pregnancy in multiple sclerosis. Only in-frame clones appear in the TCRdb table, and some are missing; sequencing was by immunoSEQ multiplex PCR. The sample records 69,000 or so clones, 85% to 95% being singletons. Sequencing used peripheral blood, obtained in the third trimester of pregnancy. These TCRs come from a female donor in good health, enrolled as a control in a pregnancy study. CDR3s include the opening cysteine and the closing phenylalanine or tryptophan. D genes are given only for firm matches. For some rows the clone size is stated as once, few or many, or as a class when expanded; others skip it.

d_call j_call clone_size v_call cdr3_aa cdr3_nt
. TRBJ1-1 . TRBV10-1 CASSNAQGGGTEAFF TGCGCCAGCAGTAACGCCCAGGGAGGGGGCACTGAAGCTTTCTTT
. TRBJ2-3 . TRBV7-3 CASSARGSSTDTQYF TGTGCCAGCAGCGCTAGGGGTTCTAGCACAGATACGCAGTATTTT
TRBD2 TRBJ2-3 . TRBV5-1 CASTAAGADTQYF TGCGCCAGCACCGCAGCGGGAGCAGATACGCAGTATTTT
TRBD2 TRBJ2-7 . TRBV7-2 CASSSEAGFSYEQYF TGTGCCAGCAGCTCCGAAGCGGGATTTTCCTACGAGCAGTACTTC
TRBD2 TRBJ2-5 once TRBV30 CAWRTSGLETQYF TGTGCCTGGAGAACTAGCGGGTTAGAGACCCAGTACTTC
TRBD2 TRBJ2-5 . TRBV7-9 CASSSKLKGLEETQYF TGTGCCAGCAGCTCTAAGCTAAAGGGACTAGAAGAGACCCAGTACTTC
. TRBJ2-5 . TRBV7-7 CASSLSAEIGETQYF TGTGCTAGCAGCTTATCAGCGGAGATTGGGGAGACCCAGTACTTC
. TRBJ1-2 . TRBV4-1 CASSPSETSNYGYTF TGCGCCAGCAGCCCCTCTGAGACATCGAACTATGGCTACACCTTC
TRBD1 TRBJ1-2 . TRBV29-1 CSVWWTGENGGYTF TGCAGCGTTTGGTGGACAGGGGAAAATGGGGGCTACACCTTC
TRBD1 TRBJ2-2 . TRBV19 CASSMGQGFLLSTGELFF TGTGCCAGTAGTATGGGACAGGGTTTTCTTCTTAGTACCGGGGAGCTGTTTTTT
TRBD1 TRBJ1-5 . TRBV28 CASSPRTGGNQPQHF TGTGCCAGCAGCCCCCGGACAGGAGGCAATCAGCCCCAGCATTTT
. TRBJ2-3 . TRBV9 CASSGPRVSTDTQYF TGTGCCAGCAGCGGGCCACGGGTGAGCACAGATACGCAGTATTTT
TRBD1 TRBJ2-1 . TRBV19 CASRGTGKVYNEQFF TGTGCCAGTAGGGGGACAGGGAAGGTCTACAATGAGCAGTTCTTC
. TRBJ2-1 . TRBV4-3 CASSQASAYNEQFF TGCGCCAGCAGCCAAGCTTCAGCGTACAATGAGCAGTTCTTC
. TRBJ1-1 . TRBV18 CASSQGREGTEAFF TGTGCCAGCTCCCAAGGCAGGGAGGGGACTGAAGCTTTCTTT
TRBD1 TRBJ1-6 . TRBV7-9 CASSQQGANPSSYNSPLHF TGTGCCAGCAGCCAGCAGGGGGCGAACCCGAGCTCCTATAATTCACCCCTCCACTTT
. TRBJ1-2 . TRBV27 CASSRGGVYGYTF TGTGCCAGCAGTCGGGGGGGCGTCTATGGCTACACCTTC
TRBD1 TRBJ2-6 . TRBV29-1 CSVQTGTGANVLTF TGCAGCGTACAGACAGGGACTGGGGCCAACGTCCTGACTTTC